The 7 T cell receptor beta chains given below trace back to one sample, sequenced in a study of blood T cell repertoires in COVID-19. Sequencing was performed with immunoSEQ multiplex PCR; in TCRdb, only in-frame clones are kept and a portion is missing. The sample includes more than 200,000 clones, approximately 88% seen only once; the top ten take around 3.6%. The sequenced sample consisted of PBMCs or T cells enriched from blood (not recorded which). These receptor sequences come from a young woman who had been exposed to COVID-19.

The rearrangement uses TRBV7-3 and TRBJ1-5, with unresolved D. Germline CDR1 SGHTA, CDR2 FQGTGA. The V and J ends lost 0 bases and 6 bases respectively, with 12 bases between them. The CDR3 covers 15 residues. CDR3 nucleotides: TGTGCCAGCAGCTTAACCGGTCAAAGTAGTCAGCCCCAGCATTTT. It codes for CASSLTGQSSQPQHF.

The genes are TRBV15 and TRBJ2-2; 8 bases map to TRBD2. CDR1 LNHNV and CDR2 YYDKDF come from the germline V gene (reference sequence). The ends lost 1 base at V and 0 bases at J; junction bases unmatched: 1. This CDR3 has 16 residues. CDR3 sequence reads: CATSRGGRTNTGELFF. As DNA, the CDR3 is TGTGCCACCAGCAGAGGCGGGAGGACGAACACCGGGGAGCTGTTTTTT.

The CDR3 reads CATSDFPWTVNQPQHF. CDR3 coding DNA: TGTGCCACCAGTGATTTCCCCTGGACAGTTAATCAGCCCCAGCATTTT. The chain recombines TRBV24-1 with TRBJ1-5; possibly TRBD1 for D (6 bases). Per germline, CDR1 KGHDR and CDR2 SFDVKD. The germline V and J ends were trimmed by 1 base and 4 bases, with 13 bases remaining between them. The CDR3 contains 16 residues.

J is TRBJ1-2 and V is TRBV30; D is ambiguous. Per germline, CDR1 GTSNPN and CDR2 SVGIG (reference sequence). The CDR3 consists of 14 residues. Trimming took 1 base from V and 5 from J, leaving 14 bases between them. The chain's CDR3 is CAWSGSSTSYGYTF. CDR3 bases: TGTGCCTGGAGTGGGTCCTCCACTTCATATGGCTACACCTTC. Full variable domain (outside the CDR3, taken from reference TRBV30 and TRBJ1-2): SQTIHQWPATLVQPVGSPLSLECTVEGTSNPNLYWYRQAAGRGLQLLFYSVGIGQISSEVPQNLSASRPQDRQFILSSKKLLLSDSGFYLCAWSGSSTSYGYTFGSGTRLTVV.

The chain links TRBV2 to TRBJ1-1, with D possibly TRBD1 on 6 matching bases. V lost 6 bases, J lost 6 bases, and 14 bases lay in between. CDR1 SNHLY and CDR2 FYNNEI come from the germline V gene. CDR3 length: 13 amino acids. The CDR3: CASRVQGIAEAFF. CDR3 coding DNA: TGTGCCAGCAGGGTTCAGGGGATAGCTGAAGCTTTCTTT.

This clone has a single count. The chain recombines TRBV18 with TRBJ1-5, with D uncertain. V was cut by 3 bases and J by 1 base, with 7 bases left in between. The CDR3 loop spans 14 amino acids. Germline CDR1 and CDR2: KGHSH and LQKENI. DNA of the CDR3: TGTGCCAGCTCACCGAGGAACAGCAATCAGCCCCAGCATTTT. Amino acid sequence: CASSPRNSNQPQHF.

The CDR3 sequence: CASSQDRGRSSYEQYF. CDR3 in DNA: TGTGCCAGCAGCCAAGACAGGGGGCGAAGCTCCTACGAGCAGTACTTC. This chain uses TRBV4-2 with TRBJ2-7, with 8 bases aligning to TRBD1. The CDR3 contains 16 residues. V dropped 0 bases and J dropped 0; count of bases not matched to a gene: 4. Germline CDR1 reads LGHNA; CDR2 reads YNFKEQ.